These 5 T cell receptor beta chains originate from one sample sequenced in a study of cytomegalovirus exposure and HLA in healthy donors. The PCR had 60 Vbeta and 13 Jbeta primers. Sequenced by immunoSEQ multiplex PCR; TCRdb stores in-frame clones only, minus some. The data show about 230,000 clones, over 70% seen once. The sequenced material came from PBMCs. The receptors come from a woman between 55 and 75 years old in good health and CMV-seropositive.

Written as DNA, the CDR3 is TGTGCCAGCAGGCGTGGAACAGTCCCAGGTATTGGCTACACCTTC. This sequence encodes CASRRGTVPGIGYTF. The V gene is TRBV2, the J gene TRBJ1-2; D gene ambiguous. The CDR3 length is 15 residues. In germline, CDR1 is SNHLY, CDR2 FYNNEI. V was pared by 6 bases and J by 7 bases, with 21 bases between.

The table lists this clone with a count of one. This chain uses TRBV6-1 with TRBJ1-1; no clear D. CDR1 is MNHNS, CDR2 SASEGT, per germline. This CDR3 has 15 residues. V lost 2 bases, J lost 10 bases, and 20 bases lay in between. This chain's CDR3 is CASSERRSIGFRAFF. Written as DNA, the CDR3 is TGTGCCAGCAGTGAAAGGAGGTCTATAGGTTTCAGAGCTTTCTTT.

The chain uses TRBV5-5 and TRBJ2-7, with 10 bases lining up with TRBD1. CDR1 and CDR2 from the germline V gene are SGHKS and YYEKEE (reference sequence). The V segment lost 4 bases and the J segment 1 base; nucleotides outside the gene matches: 8. This CDR3 is built from 16 residues. In DNA form, the CDR3 reads TGTGCCAGCAGCCCCAGGACAGGGGGGATATCCTACGAGCAGTACTTC. Its protein is CASSPRTGGISYEQYF.

The chain carries TRBV7-9 and TRBJ2-7; TRBD1 agrees at 9 bases. After removal of 5 bases from V and 3 bases from J, the junction contained 5 bases not matched to a gene. Germline CDR1 and CDR2: SEHNR and FQNEAQ (reference sequence). The CDR3 length is 14 residues. The CDR3 bases are TGTGCCAGCAGCCCGGGACAGGGATACTACGAGCAGTACTTC. Translated, it gives CASSPGQGYYEQYF.

In its sample, this clone was seen once. V usage is TRBV10-1 and J usage is TRBJ2-1; the match to TRBD2 covers 12 bases. Germline V gene sequence: CDR1 WNHNN, CDR2 SYGVQD (reference sequence). V gave up 6 bases and J gave up 7 bases; unmatched junction bases: 7. This CDR3 region has 15 residues. DNA of the CDR3: TGCGCCAGCAGCGACCTAGCGGGAGGGATGAATGAGCAGTTCTTC. It yields the protein CASSDLAGGMNEQFF.